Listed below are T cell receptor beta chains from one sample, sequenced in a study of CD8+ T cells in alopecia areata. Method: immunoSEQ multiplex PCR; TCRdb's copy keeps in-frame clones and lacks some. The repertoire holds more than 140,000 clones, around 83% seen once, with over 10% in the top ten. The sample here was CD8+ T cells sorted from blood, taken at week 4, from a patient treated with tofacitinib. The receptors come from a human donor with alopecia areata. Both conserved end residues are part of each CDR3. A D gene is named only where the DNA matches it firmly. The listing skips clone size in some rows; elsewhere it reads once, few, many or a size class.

TGTGCCAGCAATCTTTCCGCGGGGAGGGGGGAGACCCAGTACTTC CASNLSAGRGETQYF NA TRBJ2-5 TRBV2 NA
TGTGCCAGCAGTGACGACAGCGGGGAGCTGTTTTTT CASSDDSGELFF NA TRBJ2-2 TRBV25-1 NA
TGCGCCAGCAGCGATGGTCAAGGGGGTCACACAGATACGCAGTATTTT CASSDGQGGHTDTQYF NA TRBJ2-3 TRBV5-1 NA
TGTGCTAGCAGCTTAGGTGAGCAGGGGGAGCAGTACTTC CASSLGEQGEQYF NA TRBJ2-7 TRBV7-7 NA
TGTGCCAGCAGCTTAAAGGGTTCCTACGAGCAGTACTTC CASSLKGSYEQYF NA TRBJ2-7 TRBV5-4 once
TGTGCCAGCAGCCGAGCGGGGTACAATGAGCAGTTCTTC CASSRAGYNEQFF TRBD2 TRBJ2-1 TRBV7-9 NA
TGCAGCGGTTGCAAGGCGGGATACAATGAGCAGTTCTTC CSGCKAGYNEQFF NA TRBJ2-1 TRBV29-1 once
TGTGCCAGCAGCTTAGCGCGGGTAGCGGGGAGTGAGACCCAGTACTTC CASSLARVAGSETQYF TRBD2 TRBJ2-5 TRBV7-9 NA
TGCGCCAGCAGCTGGGGGACGGCGACCTACGAGCAGTACTTC CASSWGTATYEQYF NA TRBJ2-7 TRBV5-1 NA
TGTGCCAGCAGCTTGGGGGGTCTCTCCTACGAGCAGTACTTC CASSLGGLSYEQYF NA TRBJ2-7 TRBV5-6 NA
TGTGCCAGCAGCTTATTGGGCCTTAACTCGTACGAGCAGTACTTC CASSLLGLNSYEQYF NA TRBJ2-7 TRBV5-6 NA
TGTGCCAGCATTCGAACGGTTAGCTCTGGGGCCAACGTCCTGACTTTC CASIRTVSSGANVLTF NA TRBJ2-6 TRBV2 once
TGTGCCAGCGCCCCGAGAAGCATGAACACTGAAGCTTTCTTT CASAPRSMNTEAFF NA TRBJ1-1 TRBV27 NA
TGCGCCAGCAAGGGTTCGGCTAGCGGGAGCGCCGGGGAGCTGTTTTTT CASKGSASGSAGELFF TRBD2 TRBJ2-2 TRBV10-2 NA
TGTGCCACCAGCAGAGACTACACCGGGGAGCTGTTTTTT CATSRDYTGELFF NA TRBJ2-2 TRBV15 NA
TGCAGCGTCGGAGACTCAAATAAGGGTTACGAGCAGTACTTC CSVGDSNKGYEQYF NA TRBJ2-7 TRBV29-1 NA
TGTGCCAGCAGCTTGGGACATAGCTCCTACGAGCAGTACTTC CASSLGHSSYEQYF NA TRBJ2-7 TRBV5-6 NA
TGTGCCAGCAGCTGGGGGACACCGTATAATTCACCCCTCCACTTT CASSWGTPYNSPLHF NA TRBJ1-6 TRBV5-6 NA
TGTGCCAGCAGTCCCCGGGACAGCTACGAGCAGTACTTC CASSPRDSYEQYF TRBD1 TRBJ2-7 TRBV6-5 NA
TGTGCCAGCATGGAGGAAACTGAAGCTTTCTTT CASMEETEAFF NA TRBJ1-1 TRBV13 NA
TGTGCCAGCAGCTTATTGGGATTCATCAACAACGAGCAGTACTTC CASSLLGFINNEQYF NA TRBJ2-7 TRBV7-2 NA
TGTGCCAGCTCATGGACAGGCTATAGCAATCAGCCCCAGCATTTT CASSWTGYSNQPQHF TRBD1 TRBJ1-5 TRBV6-1 NA
TGCGCCAGCAGCCAAGTGGGGGGAAGCAATCAGCCCCAGCATTTT CASSQVGGSNQPQHF NA TRBJ1-5 TRBV5-1 NA
TGTGCCAGCAGCAAGAGCAGGGCTGGGGCCAACGTCCTGACTTTC CASSKSRAGANVLTF NA TRBJ2-6 TRBV27 NA
TGCAGTGCTAGGACGGTGGGTGAGCAGTTCTTC CSARTVGEQFF NA TRBJ2-1 TRBV20-1 NA
TGTGCCAGCAGCTTAGTTGCACAGGGCACCGGGGAGCTGTTTTTT CASSLVAQGTGELFF NA TRBJ2-2 TRBV7-9 NA
TGCAGCGTTGTAGCGGACTCCTACGAGCAGTACTTC CSVVADSYEQYF NA TRBJ2-7 TRBV29-1 NA
TGCGCCAGCAGCTTGGCCGGGAGTAAAAACATTCAGTACTTC CASSLAGSKNIQYF NA TRBJ2-4 TRBV5-1 few
TGTGCCAGCAGTCCTCCCTCCGTGGGACAGGGGCCAGGCGAAAACAATGAGCAGTTCTTC CASSPPSVGQGPGENNEQFF TRBD1 TRBJ2-1 TRBV2 NA
TGTGCCATCAGTGAGTCCCTAGACATGCCTGAGCAGTTCTTC CAISESLDMPEQFF NA TRBJ2-1 TRBV10-3 once
TGCAGCGTTGAAAGGCCGGGAAGCTCCTACGAGCAGTACTTC CSVERPGSSYEQYF NA TRBJ2-7 TRBV29-1 NA
TGTGCCAGCAGTCCTAGCGGGATCGACTACGAGCAGTACTTC CASSPSGIDYEQYF TRBD2 TRBJ2-7 TRBV7-6 NA
TGTGCCAGCAGCTTGGTTATGGCAGCCCCAGGGGCCAAAAACATTCAGTACTTC CASSLVMAAPGAKNIQYF NA TRBJ2-4 TRBV5-6 NA
TGTGCCAGGGAAGGGGATTCATATCCTGGGGCCAACGTCCTGACTTTC CAREGDSYPGANVLTF NA TRBJ2-6 TRBV2 NA
TGTGCCAGCAGTCCGGTTGGGCTGAGCTTTAATGAAAAACTGTTTTTT CASSPVGLSFNEKLFF NA TRBJ1-4 TRBV6-6 NA
TGTGCCAGCAGCTTACAGGGGAGGAATGAGCAGTTCTTC CASSLQGRNEQFF NA TRBJ2-1 TRBV13 NA
TGTGCCAGCAGTCGGGACAGCTACACCGGGGAGCTGTTTTTT CASSRDSYTGELFF TRBD1 TRBJ2-2 TRBV2 NA
TGTGCCAGCAGCCGCCCCTGGCAGGCGAAAAACATTCAGTACTTC CASSRPWQAKNIQYF NA TRBJ2-4 TRBV7-9 NA
TGCAGCGTCCGCTCGGGGGGGAGCACAGATACGCAGTATTTT CSVRSGGSTDTQYF TRBD2 TRBJ2-3 TRBV29-1 NA
TGTGCCAGCAGCGGCCGGGACAGCATCTACGAGCAGTACTTC CASSGRDSIYEQYF TRBD1 TRBJ2-7 TRBV9 NA
TGTGCCAGCAGCTTAGATGGTGGGAGTGGCGCCGGGGAGCTGTTTTTT CASSLDGGSGAGELFF NA TRBJ2-2 TRBV11-2 NA
TGTGCCAGCAGTTACGCCGGGGTCCCGAACACCGGGGAGCTGTTTTTT CASSYAGVPNTGELFF NA TRBJ2-2 TRBV6-5 NA
TGTGCCAGCAACAGCGGGAGCTCCTACAATGAGCAGTTCTTC CASNSGSSYNEQFF TRBD2 TRBJ2-1 TRBV5-4 NA
TGTGCCAGCAGCTGGGGGACAGGGGATGCCTACGAGCAGTACTTC CASSWGTGDAYEQYF TRBD1 TRBJ2-7 TRBV5-6 NA
TGTGCCAGCAGCCTAGCGGGAGTCGGGGCAGATACGCAGTATTTT CASSLAGVGADTQYF TRBD2 TRBJ2-3 TRBV2 NA
TGTGCCAGCAGCTCTTGGGGGGCAGAGTCCACAGATACGCAGTATTTT CASSSWGAESTDTQYF NA TRBJ2-3 TRBV7-9 NA
TGTGCCAGCAGCCACCGGGACAGTCCATATGGCTACACCTTC CASSHRDSPYGYTF TRBD1 TRBJ1-2 TRBV7-9 few
TGCGCCAGCAGCCAAGGGTCGGCGAACACCGGGGAGCTGTTTTTT CASSQGSANTGELFF NA TRBJ2-2 TRBV4-1 NA
TGTGCCAGCAGTGTATGGAGAGTCACCGGGGAGCTGTTTTTT CASSVWRVTGELFF NA TRBJ2-2 TRBV6-1 once
TGCGCCAGCAGCTTGTACAGGGAAGGCAACTATGGCTACACCTTC CASSLYREGNYGYTF NA TRBJ1-2 TRBV5-1 NA
TGCGCCAGCAGCTTATCATCGCCTCAGGGGGCGCGATTCGGTGAGCAGTTCTTC CASSLSSPQGARFGEQFF TRBD1 TRBJ2-1 TRBV5-1 NA